Listed below are T cell receptor beta chains from one sample, sequenced in a study of regulatory T cells in long-lasting Graves disease. TCRdb used MiXCR to reprocess the multiplex PCR reads, holding one entry per CDR3 protein. The sample records 450,000 or so distinct CDR3 sequences, around 20% being singletons. The sample here was peripheral blood mononuclear cells (PBMCs), taken when the disease was refractory, from a patient treated with antithyroid drugs. All receptors derive from a female donor with Graves disease. The CDR3 runs from the conserved cysteine through the conserved F or W. Each record gives: V gene, clone size, J gene, D gene, CDR3 length, CDR3 protein, CDR3 DNA. A D gene is named only where the DNA matches it firmly. Clone size appears in some rows only: once, few, many, or a class for an expanded clone.

TRBV28	many	TRBJ2-2	.	16	CASSSHFRRGTGELFF	TGTGCCAGCAGTTCTCACTTCAGGCGGGGCACCGGGGAGCTGTTTTTT
TRBV20-1	few	TRBJ1-1	.	14	CSAQLRGAWTEAFF	TGCAGTGCGCAACTCCGGGGGGCGTGGACTGAAGCTTTCTTT
TRBV19	many	TRBJ1-4	.	13	CASSKDGNEKLFF	TGTGCCAGTAGTAAGGACGGAAATGAAAAACTGTTTTTT
TRBV28	many	TRBJ1-2	.	15	CASSSPVAGNYGYTF	TGTGCCAGCAGTTCCCCGGTGGCAGGGAACTATGGCTACACCTTC
TRBV27	few	TRBJ1-6	.	14	CASTGSSYNSPLHF	TGTGCCAGCACCGGTAGCTCCTATAATTCACCCCTCCACTTT
TRBV20-1	.	TRBJ2-7	.	14	CSASVTRRAYEQYF	TGCAGTGCTAGCGTGACACGGAGAGCCTACGAGCAGTACTTC
TRBV28	.	TRBJ2-1	.	15	CASSPWTARRDEQFF	TGTGCCAGCAGCCCATGGACAGCGCGTAGAGATGAGCAGTTCTTC
TRBV6-2/TRBV6-3	.	TRBJ2-2	.	16	CASSWSLTANSGELFF	TGTGCCAGCAGTTGGAGCCTTACGGCGAACTCCGGGGAGCTGTTTTTT
TRBV7-9	few	TRBJ2-1	.	17	CASSRTDGGQAYNEQFF	TGCGCCAGCAGCAGAACCGACGGGGGGCAGGCCTACAATGAGCAGTTCTTC
TRBV7-9	.	TRBJ2-5	TRBD2	16	CASSLWLAGFQETQYF	TGTGCCAGCAGCTTATGGCTAGCGGGGTTCCAAGAGACCCAGTACTTC
TRBV5-5	.	TRBJ2-3	.	14	CASSLIPGTDTQYF	TGTGCCAGCAGCTTGATTCCTGGCACAGATACGCAGTATTTT
TRBV28	.	TRBJ1-6	.	15	CASSLGLPNNSPLHF	TGTGCCAGCAGTTTGGGACTCCCCAATAATTCACCCCTCCACTTT
TRBV24-1	.	TRBJ1-1	.	17	CATSDFGPPPMNTEAFF	TGTGCCACCAGTGATTTTGGACCCCCGCCGATGAACACTGAAGCTTTCTTT
TRBV2	many	TRBJ1-1	.	14	CASTDRILNTEAFF	TGTGCCAGCACAGACAGGATCTTGAACACTGAAGCTTTCTTT
TRBV5-5	many	TRBJ2-2	.	16	CASSVSTGQGTGELFF	TGTGCCAGCAGCGTCAGCACGGGGCAAGGCACCGGGGAGCTGTTTTTT
TRBV18	few	TRBJ2-6	.	17	CASSRPTGRSGANVLTF	TGTGCCAGCTCACGGCCAACAGGGAGGTCTGGGGCCAACGTCCTGACTTTC
TRBV29-1	few	TRBJ1-1	.	13	CSGNGQLNTEAFF	TGCAGCGGCAACGGACAGCTGAACACTGAAGCTTTCTTT
TRBV10-2	.	TRBJ2-3	TRBD2	17	CASSEFGLAPNTDTQYF	TGCGCCAGCAGTGAGTTCGGACTAGCGCCAAACACAGATACGCAGTATTTT
TRBV9	few	TRBJ2-5	.	17	CASSPGTAIIGKETQYF	TGTGCCAGCAGCCCCGGGACGGCTATTATCGGAAAAGAGACCCAGTACTTC
TRBV4-3	.	TRBJ2-7	.	16	CASSQDRGIASYEQYF	TGCGCCAGCAGCCAAGATCGGGGTATCGCTTCCTACGAGCAGTACTTC
TRBV4-1	.	TRBJ1-1	TRBD1	17	CASSPGTGGGLNTEAFF	TGCGCCAGCAGCCCAGGGACAGGGGGTGGGTTGAACACTGAAGCTTTCTTT
TRBV6-1	many	TRBJ2-2	TRBD2	17	CASSPLGSGRGTGELFF	TGTGCCAGCAGTCCCCTCGGGAGCGGGAGAGGTACCGGGGAGCTGTTTTTT
TRBV2	.	TRBJ2-1	.	15	CASELRGSVGNEQFF	TGTGCCAGCGAATTGAGGGGGAGCGTCGGCAATGAGCAGTTCTTC
TRBV20-1	few	TRBJ2-5	.	17	CSARDRKTAPSQGSQYF	TGCAGTGCTAGAGATCGGAAGACAGCACCCTCCCAAGGGTCCCAGTACTTC
TRBV7-2	many	TRBJ1-1	TRBD1	14	CASTRDRGVTEAFF	TGTGCCAGCACCCGAGACAGGGGGGTGACTGAAGCTTTCTTT
TRBV4-3	.	TRBJ1-1	.	14	CASSQDYEEGQAFF	TGCGCCAGCAGCCAAGATTATGAGGAGGGACAAGCTTTCTTT
TRBV7-9	.	TRBJ1-2	.	17	CASSLGRGLLPDYGYTF	TGTGCCAGCAGCTTGGGGAGGGGTCTCCTTCCTGACTATGGCTACACCTTC
TRBV12-3/TRBV12-4	many	TRBJ1-2	TRBD1	13	CASSSYRGYGYTF	TGTGCCAGCAGTTCATACAGGGGTTATGGCTACACCTTC
TRBV20-1	many	TRBJ2-7	TRBD1	14	CSATAGTGLYEQYF	TGCAGTGCTACAGCCGGGACAGGGCTCTACGAGCAGTACTTC
TRBV20-1	.	TRBJ2-7	.	15	CSARGPDQRSYEQYF	TGCAGTGCTAGAGGACCGGACCAGCGATCCTACGAGCAGTACTTC
TRBV29-1	.	TRBJ1-1	.	15	CSVERSDSMNTEAFF	TGCAGCGTGGAGCGTTCAGATTCAATGAACACTGAAGCTTTCTTT
TRBV10-3	many	TRBJ1-1	.	12	CATRLTNTEAFF	TGTGCCACACGACTTACGAACACTGAAGCTTTCTTT
TRBV28	.	TRBJ2-7	.	18	CASSSSALTHYMEDEQYF	TGTGCCAGCAGTTCCTCTGCCCTGACACACTATATGGAGGACGAGCAGTACTTC
TRBV5-6	many	TRBJ2-1	.	16	CASSLYSLSSYNEQFF	TGTGCCAGCAGCTTGTACAGCCTGAGCTCCTACAATGAGCAGTTCTTC
TRBV25-1	.	TRBJ2-7	TRBD2	16	CASSRAGTSGSYEQYF	TGTGCCAGCAGTCGAGCCGGGACTAGCGGCTCCTACGAGCAGTACTTC